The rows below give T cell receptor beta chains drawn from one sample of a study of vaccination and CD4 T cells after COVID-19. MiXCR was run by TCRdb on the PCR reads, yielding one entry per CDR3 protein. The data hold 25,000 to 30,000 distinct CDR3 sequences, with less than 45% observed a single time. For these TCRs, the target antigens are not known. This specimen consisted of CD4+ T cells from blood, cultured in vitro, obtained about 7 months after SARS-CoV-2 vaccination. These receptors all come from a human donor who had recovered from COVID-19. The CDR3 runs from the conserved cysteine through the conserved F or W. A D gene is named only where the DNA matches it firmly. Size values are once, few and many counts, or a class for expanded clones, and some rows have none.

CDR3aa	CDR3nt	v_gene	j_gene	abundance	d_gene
CATSDPGQPIQETQYF	TGTGCCACCAGTGATCCGGGACAGCCGATCCAAGAGACCCAGTACTTC	TRBV24-1	TRBJ2-5	few	TRBD1
CASLQSMNTEAFF	TGTGCCAGCTTACAGAGTATGAACACTGAAGCTTTCTTT	TRBV18	TRBJ1-1	.	.
CASSVWGAGANVLTF	TGTGCCAGCTCAGTGTGGGGAGCTGGGGCCAACGTCCTGACTTTC	TRBV6-2/TRBV6-3	TRBJ2-6	.	.
CAISGDDYEQYF	TGTGCCATCAGTGGAGACGACTACGAGCAGTACTTC	TRBV10-3	TRBJ2-7	.	.
CASSLLQGANTGELFF	TGTGCCAGCAGCTTACTACAGGGGGCGAACACCGGGGAGCTGTTTTTT	TRBV7-2	TRBJ2-2	.	TRBD1
CASSFGAGGDFEQFF	TGTGCCAGCAGCTTTGGAGCGGGAGGGGATTTTGAGCAGTTCTTC	TRBV7-9	TRBJ2-1	.	TRBD2
CSASSGTKASTDTQYF	TGCAGTGCTAGTTCCGGGACGAAAGCTAGCACAGATACGCAGTATTTT	TRBV20-1	TRBJ2-3	.	.
CASSLGPGQGTQPQHF	TGTGCCAGCAGCTTAGGACCGGGACAGGGCACTCAGCCCCAGCATTTT	TRBV7-2	TRBJ1-5	.	TRBD1
CSARSGQTSTDTQYF	TGCAGTGCTAGATCGGGCCAGACTAGCACAGATACGCAGTATTTT	TRBV20-1	TRBJ2-3	few	.
CASRLIRGSTDTQYF	TGTGCCAGCAGGCTTATCAGGGGTAGCACAGATACGCAGTATTTT	TRBV6-2/TRBV6-3	TRBJ2-3	few	.
CSARGVPAGGETQYF	TGCAGTGCGAGAGGTGTTCCAGCGGGAGGAGAGACCCAGTACTTC	TRBV20-1	TRBJ2-5	once	TRBD2
CASSPGDPNLYGYTF	TGTGCCAGCAGTCCAGGGGACCCCAACCTCTATGGCTACACCTTC	TRBV28	TRBJ1-2	.	.
CASSGTPAKNIQYF	TGTGCCAGTTCCGGGACACCGGCCAAAAACATTCAGTACTTC	TRBV19	TRBJ2-4	.	.
CASSSGLAAYNEQFF	TGTGCCAGCAGCTCGGGACTAGCGGCCTACAATGAGCAGTTCTTC	TRBV7-3	TRBJ2-1	few	TRBD2
CASSLTYVSSTDTQYF	TGTGCCAGCAGCTTAACCTATGTCTCGAGCACAGATACGCAGTATTTT	TRBV7-3	TRBJ2-3	few	.
CASSLVRDGYTF	TGTGCCAGCAGCTTAGTCAGGGATGGCTACACCTTC	TRBV7-8	TRBJ1-2	few	.
CSAKAVSNSPLHF	TGCAGTGCTAAGGCGGTCTCTAATTCACCCCTCCACTTT	TRBV20-1	TRBJ1-6	.	.
CASSYSKGRQGETQYF	TGTGCCAGCAGTTACTCGAAGGGACGACAGGGGGAGACCCAGTACTTC	TRBV6-2/TRBV6-3	TRBJ2-5	.	TRBD1
CASSLLGGKKTQYF	TGTGCCAGCAGTTTGCTAGGGGGCAAGAAGACCCAGTACTTC	TRBV27	TRBJ2-5	few	TRBD1
CASSSGQGLGDNEQFF	TGTGCCAGCAGCTCCGGACAGGGTTTAGGGGACAATGAGCAGTTCTTC	TRBV7-3	TRBJ2-1	few	TRBD1
CASRQDNSPLHF	TGTGCCAGCCGTCAGGATAATTCACCCCTCCACTTT	TRBV2	TRBJ1-6	few	.
CATIESSGSSYEQYF	TGTGCCACCATTGAATCTAGCGGGAGCTCCTACGAGCAGTACTTC	TRBV28	TRBJ2-7	.	TRBD2
CAISESNREGSPLHF	TGTGCCATCAGTGAGTCGAACAGGGAGGGCTCACCCCTCCACTTT	TRBV10-3	TRBJ1-6	.	.
CASSLGQEGSPLHF	TGTGCCAGCAGTTTAGGACAGGAAGGATCACCCCTCCACTTT	TRBV12-3/TRBV12-4	TRBJ1-6	.	.
CASSRHGQDENSPLHF	TGTGCCAGCAGTCGACATGGACAAGACGAAAATTCACCCCTCCACTTT	TRBV7-2	TRBJ1-6	once	.
CATSGGTRETQYF	TGTGCCACCAGCGGCGGGACTCGGGAGACCCAGTACTTC	TRBV15	TRBJ2-5	.	.
CSATDLLGDQPQHF	TGCAGTGCTACGGACCTCCTAGGGGATCAGCCCCAGCATTTT	TRBV20-1	TRBJ1-5	.	.
CSPVILAGGSYNEQFF	TGCAGCCCTGTGATCCTAGCGGGAGGCTCCTACAATGAGCAGTTCTTC	TRBV20-1	TRBJ2-1	.	TRBD2
CSAFTGRDTEAFF	TGCAGTGCTTTTACAGGGAGGGACACTGAAGCTTTCTTT	TRBV20-1	TRBJ1-1	.	.
CSAVPTSGRFLDYNEQFF	TGCAGTGCGGTCCCGACTAGCGGGAGGTTCCTCGACTACAATGAGCAGTTCTTC	TRBV20-1	TRBJ2-1	few	TRBD2
CASSFGHPTSSGANVLTF	TGTGCCAGCAGCTTTGGGCACCCAACTTCCTCTGGGGCCAACGTCCTGACTTTC	TRBV7-3	TRBJ2-6	few	.
CASSESGTGGNYGYTF	TGTGCCAGCAGTGAGTCCGGGACAGGGGGCAACTATGGCTACACCTTC	TRBV28	TRBJ1-2	.	TRBD1
CASRPATGFNEQYF	TGTGCCAGCAGGCCAGCTACAGGGTTCAACGAGCAGTACTTC	TRBV5-5	TRBJ2-7	once	.
CASTAVDIGSAEQYF	TGTGCCAGCACCGCCGTCGACATTGGGTCAGCCGAGCAGTACTTC	TRBV7-2	TRBJ2-7	.	.
CASRQRSRTGELFF	TGTGCCAGCAGACAACGGAGCAGGACCGGGGAGCTGTTTTTT	TRBV6-1	TRBJ2-2	.	.
CSVGGQGGTYEQYF	TGCAGCGTTGGAGGTCAGGGTGGTACCTACGAGCAGTACTTC	TRBV29-1	TRBJ2-7	.	.
CASSLSAGTGSTDTQYF	TGTGCCAGCAGCTTAAGCGCGGGGACAGGGAGCACAGATACGCAGTATTTT	TRBV7-9	TRBJ2-3	.	TRBD1
CASQSEYGQYF	TGTGCCAGCCAATCAGAGTACGGGCAGTACTTC	TRBV7-9	TRBJ2-7	.	.
CSARDLLAGGQETQYF	TGCAGTGCTAGAGATCTGCTAGCGGGAGGACAAGAGACCCAGTACTTC	TRBV20-1	TRBJ2-5	.	TRBD2
CASSFTGGGHPREQYF	TGCGCCAGCAGCTTTACAGGGGGCGGGCATCCTAGGGAGCAGTACTTC	TRBV5-1	TRBJ2-7	few	TRBD1
CATSDTGTANEQFF	TGTGCCACCAGTGATACCGGGACGGCAAATGAGCAGTTCTTC	TRBV24-1	TRBJ2-1	.	.
CSAKRTGFVHTDTQYF	TGCAGTGCTAAAAGGACAGGGTTCGTTCACACAGATACGCAGTATTTT	TRBV20-1	TRBJ2-3	.	TRBD1
CASRGGWENIQYF	TGTGCCAGCAGGGGAGGCTGGGAAAACATTCAGTACTTC	TRBV7-9	TRBJ2-4	.	.
CASSSATGYYEQYF	TGTGCCAGCAGCTCGGCGACAGGGTACTACGAGCAGTACTTC	TRBV5-5	TRBJ2-7	.	TRBD1
CATSTGLAANEQFF	TGTGCCACCAGCACGGGACTAGCGGCAAATGAGCAGTTCTTC	TRBV15	TRBJ2-1	.	TRBD2
CSARIGDSYTQYF	TGCAGTGCTAGAATTGGGGACTCCTATACGCAGTATTTT	TRBV20-1	TRBJ2-3	few	.